This T cell receptor beta chain emerged from a study of beta chain features in type 1 diabetes. Whole-study results and caveats: Shorter TCRB CDR3s, moderately but significantly so, marked every one of the four CD4+ subsets in Type 1 diabetes patients. PCR might pick shorter templates more often, in the same way for patients and controls.

A remark on this clone: Its specificity is unknown.

The investigators reverse transcribed all of the isolated RNA, so they sequenced expressed TCRB transcripts. Libraries were prepared by immunoSEQ multiplex PCR; TCRdb keeps only in-frame clonotypes and omits some of them. The table includes about 270,000 clones, around an eighth detected once. The clonotype comes from a man under 40 with type 1 diabetes. Sequencing used naive CD4+ T cells from blood.

Here the CDR3 reads CASSADRHQETQYF. The CDR3 DNA reads TGTGCCAGCAGTGCCGACAGGCACCAAGAGACCCAGTACTTC. V is TRBV2 and J is TRBJ2-5, with D possibly being TRBD1 (6 bases). Germline loops: CDR1 SNHLY, CDR2 FYNNEI. The CDR3 is made up of 14 amino acids. Trimming left V 4 bases short and J 0 bases short, with 9 bases between.